The text below deals with one T cell receptor beta chain. The antigen it binds to is not known. Per-nucleotide qualities are absent, and no much larger clonotype sits a single base away. The source of the sample is a study of Ad26.COV2.S vaccination and SARS-CoV-2 variants (dated by TCRdb to 2020 to 2023). In terms of the full investigation: Donors in the vaccine arm were drawn from COV1001, a multicentre, randomized, double-blind, placebo-controlled phase I-IIa trial testing Ad26.COV2.S in healthy adults. The specificity and breadth of SARS-CoV-2-reactive T cell receptors after Ad26.COV2.S vaccination were assessed by TCRbeta repertoire sequencing. Ad26.COV2.S was administered intramuscularly at a dose of 5x10^10 or 1x10^11 viral particles, either as one shot or as two shots given 56 days apart. Trial participants were randomized into five groups of five: low-dose or high-dose Ad26.COV2.S given once or twice, or placebo on both occasions. Investigators did not know the trial group allocation while performing experiments and assessing outcomes. A total of 32 samples were included in the TCR-sequenced set, comprising about 20 Ad26.COV2.S vaccine recipients, 5 placebo recipients and 8 SARS-CoV-2 convalescent individuals.

TCRbeta CDR3 regions were sequenced with the immunoSEQ Assay. After extraction, genomic DNA underwent amplification by bias-controlled multiplex PCR, followed by high-throughput sequencing. The study's processing was this. To quantify the absolute abundance of every unique TCRbeta CDR3 region, sequences were collapsed and filtered. T cell fraction was estimated by normalizing TCRbeta template counts to usable DNA, with usable DNA measured through amplification of reference genes found in all nucleated cells. Repertoire TCRs were annotated as SARS-CoV-2-specific by exact matching of V gene, CDR3 amino acid sequence and J gene to a known reactive TCR set. The reference SARS-CoV-2 TCR set was obtained from MIRA and was filtered for enrichment in COVID-19-positive ImmuneCODE repertoires, whereby public or cross-reactive TCRs were removed. Based on the MIRA antigens, annotated TCRs were further analysed at the level of specific ORF or position within ORF. Breadth was defined as the number of annotated unique rearrangements divided by the total number of unique productive rearrangements, and depth was defined as the summed frequency of the annotated unique rearrangements. Group comparisons of TCR breadth used two-sided Wilcoxon rank-sum tests. This is the immuneACCESS table as TCRdb keeps it, with only in-frame sequences that have V and J called. A part of the clones is gone; compared with another copy, unresolved V genes explain less than half, and the rest is unexplained. V, J and clone size are those of that table, while D and trimming were read from the DNA. The sample profile shows some 290,000 clones; 85% of them were found once. Of the sample, 2% to 2.5% falls within the top ten clones.

Read against the paper, the sample's treatment or condition label means: roughly 18 received Ad26.COV2.S at low or high dose, single or two shots; 5 received placebo; per-sample allocation not given. For vaccine and placebo recipients, the sequenced repertoires came from samples collected on day 63 after the first injection. Cohort 1b enrolled roughly 25 adults aged 18-55 years at a single site in Boston, USA, between 29 July and 7 August 2020. Ad26.COV2.S was a replication-incompetent adenovirus type 26 vector that expressed a prefusion-stabilized SARS-CoV-2 spike protein derived from the original Wuhan strain. Including cysteine and phenylalanine, the CDR3 has 15 amino acids. Here the CDR3 DNA is all that survives: 45 bases in frame from base 1. Cut back by 0 bases and 7 bases, the V and J ends lie 14 bases apart. CDR1 and CDR2, per the germline V gene, are SGHRS and YFSETQ. The investigation overall reported the following: Comparing responses between vaccine doses or regimens was not something the study was powered to do. It was noted by the authors that total T cell responses may have been underestimated by the TCR breadth and depth analyses. Non-spike TCR breadth was comparable between vaccine and placebo recipients, consistent with the vaccine containing only spike. Substantial breadth of spike-specific CD8+ and CD4+ T cell responses was reported after vaccination. Spike-specific TCR breadth was higher in Ad26.COV2.S recipients than in placebo recipients (P = 0.0014).

Sample: peripheral blood, taken in a trial of Ad26.COV2.S vaccine versus placebo. The chain is assembled from TRBV5-1 and TRBJ1-5; confidence is insufficient to name the D gene. This clonotype was obtained from a person between 18 and 60 years old who received the Ad26.COV2.S COVID-19 vaccine or a placebo. The DNA is as follows: TGCGCCAGCAGCTTGGGAGGAGGAGAAGGCCAGCCCCAGCATTTT. Translation gives CASSLGGGEGQPQHF.